This TCR beta chain was sequenced during a study of T cell responses to AZD1222 COVID-19 vaccine. Whole-study context: Second doses were pooled across both intervals (about 4 or about 12 weeks). General study points: Across the whole spike, CD4 TCRs peaked at regions 160-218 and 743-854. Reports indicate that nearly half of spike-specific TCRs are directed at unmutated variant regions.

Notes on this clone: Its target is not known.

This CDR3 contains 13 residues. V lost 3 bases and J 3 bases, leaving 6 bases between the germline ends. CDR1 is MNHEY, CDR2 SMNVEV, per germline (reference sequence). Using immunoSEQ multiplex PCR, the repertoire was profiled, and TCRdb retains in-frame clones only, with some absent. This sample has 95,000 to 150,000 clones, with approximately 90% found just once. The sample in question was peripheral blood, obtained on day 0 of AZD1222 vaccination. The clonotype originates from an adult in good health. The rearrangement joins TRBV27 to TRBJ2-4; D unclear. This CDR3 reads CASSLGNKNIQYF. The CDR3 DNA is TGTGCCAGCAGTTTGGGCAACAAAAACATTCAGTACTTC.